This T cell receptor (beta chain) came from a study of blood T cell repertoires in COVID-19. Study at large: The United States, Italy and Spain were the sources of the acute and convalescent COVID-19 samples. T cells, B-cell-depleted T cells, or PBMCs provided the cDNA or gDNA that served as material.

The CDR3 consists of 15 residues. CDR1 is MNHEY, CDR2 SVGAGI, per germline. With V trimmed by 2 bases and J by 4 bases, 5 bases remained unmatched. Authors' processing steps: Using reference gene primer amplification, nucleated cell counts were estimated. Here immunoSEQ multiplex PCR was the method, and the copy in TCRdb shows in-frame clones only, minus some. That table furnishes V, J and clone size, whereas the DNA furnished D and trimming. The profile covers around 55,000 clones, with about 90% appearing a single time and around 9.3% taken by the ten largest. This clone was counted once. This receptor was identified in a man aged 55 to 69 with active COVID-19. V and J are TRBV6-5 and TRBJ2-1; 7 bases fit TRBD2. Sequencing was performed on peripheral blood. CDR3 amino acids: CASSYGRARYNEQFF. The CDR3 DNA reads TGTGCCAGCAGTTACGGGAGGGCCCGTTACAATGAGCAGTTCTTC.